The 14 T cell receptor beta chains below all came from one sample that was sequenced in a study of T-cell memory formation after mild COVID-19. Using its own MiXCR run on the 5' RACE reads, TCRdb lists one record per CDR3 protein. Seen here are hundreds of thousands of distinct CDR3 sequences, roughly 18% observed once, and the top ten hold roughly a fifth. The material sequenced was PBMCs or a T cell subset sorted from them (not recorded which). The receptors originated from a man younger than 30 who had mild COVID-19 (a few samples of this study predate the infection). Cell type and time point are not known.

This clonotype was seen many times. This chain uses TRBV7-2 with TRBJ1-1, with TRBD1 identical over 7 bases. Germline lookup yields CDR1 SGHTA and CDR2 FQGNSA. The V gene end was trimmed by 1 base and the J gene end by 11 bases; junction bases not matched to a gene: 4. This CDR3 is 12 amino acids long. The CDR3 loop reads CASSLGPQGAFF. In DNA form, the CDR3 reads TGTGCCAGCAGCTTAGGCCCACAGGGGGCTTTCTTT.

A few counts support this clonotype. The rearrangement uses TRBV7-9 and TRBJ2-2; unclear D gene. Trimming took off 4 bases at V and 2 bases at J, with 8 bases between the two ends. Germline V gene sequence: CDR1 SEHNR, CDR2 FQNEAQ (reference sequence). This CDR3 has 14 amino acids. The CDR3 protein is CASSSQSNTGELFF. The CDR3 DNA reads as TGTGCCAGCAGCTCACAGAGTAACACCGGGGAGCTGTTTTTT. The full variable domain, rest sourced from reference TRBV7-9 and TRBJ2-2, is DTGVSQNPRHKITKRGQNVTFRCDPISEHNRLYWYRQTLGQGPEFLTYFQNEAQLEKSRLLSDRFSAERPKGSFSTLEIQRTEQGDSAMYLCASSSQSNTGELFFGEGSRLTVL.

This clonotype was counted at least ten times. The chain links TRBV6-6 to TRBJ2-3, with 7 nucleotides matching TRBD2. With 6 bases clipped from V and 0 bases from J, the junction kept 6 bases outside the gene matches. Germline assignment: CDR1 MNHNY and CDR2 SVGAGI (reference sequence). This CDR3 is built from 15 residues. Here the CDR3 reads CASRGAGPSTDTQYF. The CDR3 coding sequence is TGTGCCAGCAGGGGAGCGGGGCCCAGCACAGATACGCAGTATTTT.

This chain connects TRBV10-3 to TRBJ2-3; D is perhaps TRBD2 (5 bases). Trimming stripped 6 bases from V and 1 base from J, with 8 bases between. This CDR3 comprises 13 residues. The germline CDR1 and CDR2 sequences are ENHRY and SYGVKD. As DNA, the CDR3 is TGTGCCATCAGGGACTCAGGCACAGATACGCAGTATTTT. Its protein product is CAIRDSGTDTQYF.

This clonotype was detected a few times. CDR3 region: CSVEEGGGSYQETQYF. The CDR3 DNA reads TGCAGCGTTGAAGAGGGCGGGGGCTCGTACCAAGAGACCCAGTACTTC. The chain uses TRBV29-1 and TRBJ2-5; D is possibly TRBD2 (7 bases). With 0 bases removed from V and 0 bases from J, the gap between germline ends came to 14 bases. The CDR3 covers 16 residues. Germline V CDR1 and CDR2: SQVTM, ANQGSEA. The full variable domain, rest sourced from reference TRBV29-1 and TRBJ2-5, is SAVISQKPSRDICQRGTSLTIQCQVDSQVTMMFWYRQQPGQSLTLIATANQGSEATYESGFVIDKFPISRPNLTFSTLTVSNMSPEDSSIYLCSVEEGGGSYQETQYFGPGTRLLVL.

V gene TRBV5-6 combines with J gene TRBJ2-4, with 9 bases that match TRBD1. The CDR3 runs to 15 residues. Germline V CDR1 and CDR2: SGHDT, YYEEEE. Trimming took 5 bases from V and 7 from J; bases not matched to a gene: 10. DNA of the CDR3: TGTGCCAGCAGAGAGATGGGACAGGGTTTCAACATTCAGTACTTC. This translates into CASREMGQGFNIQYF. The whole variable domain, remainder taken from reference TRBV5-6 and TRBJ2-4, is DAGVTQSPTHLIKTRGQQVTLRCSPKSGHDTVSWYQQALGQGPQFIFQYYEEEERQRGNFPDRFSGHQFPNYSSELNVNALLLGDSALYLCASREMGQGFNIQYFGAGTRLSVL.

The chain joins TRBV5-4 to TRBJ2-5, with TRBD1 identical over 7 bases. CDR1 is SGHNT, CDR2 YYREEE, per germline (reference sequence). V lost 0 bases and J lost 4; bases outside the gene matches: 9. The CDR3 sequence is 16 residues long. CDR3 coding DNA: TGTGCCAGCAGCTTGGGGTCGACAGGGTGGAGAGAGACCCAGTACTTC. It codes for CASSLGSTGWRETQYF.

V usage is TRBV20-1 and J usage is TRBJ2-7, with D possibly being TRBD1 (7 bases). Germline values: CDR1 DFQATT, CDR2 SNEGSKA (reference sequence). The CDR3 extends over 11 amino acids. Trimming pared 5 bases from V and 6 bases from J, leaving 11 bases between. Here the CDR3 reads CSARQGGEQYV. The CDR3, as DNA: TGCAGTGCTCGACAGGGAGGCGAGCAGTACGTC.

The chain uses TRBV27 and TRBJ2-5; D may correspond to TRBD1 or TRBD2 (6 bases each). Trimming stripped 6 bases from V and 5 bases from J, with 25 bases between. The CDR3 length is 17 residues. Germline V lookup: CDR1 MNHEY, CDR2 SMNVEV (reference sequence). The CDR3 nucleotides are TGTGCCAGCAGCCCCCCCCCCCGGGGGCGGTGGGGGGAGACCCAGTACTTC. Translating it yields CASSPPPRGRWGETQYF.

The rearrangement uses TRBV28 and TRBJ1-3; 7 nucleotides align to TRBD1. CDR1 and CDR2 (germline): MDHEN, SYDVKM. The CDR3 runs to 14 residues. Unmatched junction bases numbered 4, after V lost 6 bases and J lost 2 bases. CDR3 in amino acids: CASRLDRAGNTIYF. The CDR3 DNA is TGTGCCAGCAGGCTAGACAGGGCTGGAAACACCATATATTTT. Drawing the rest from reference TRBV28 and TRBJ1-3, the complete variable domain is DVKVTQSSRYLVKRTGEKVFLECVQDMDHENMFWYRQDPGLGLRLIYFSYDVKMKEKGDIPEGYSVSREKKERFSLILESASTNQTSMYLCASRLDRAGNTIYFGEGSWLTVV.

Details on this clonotype: A clone one base away is much larger, so this may be a read error. The chain is built from TRBV11-2 and TRBJ2-2, with D unresolved. This CDR3 contains 14 residues. V shed 6 bases and J shed 5 bases, with 13 bases lying between them. Germline V gives CDR1 SGHAT, CDR2 FQNNGV. The CDR3 reads CASSSEVLTGELFF. DNA for the CDR3: TGTGCCAGCAGTTCAGAGGTCCTGACCGGGGAGCTGTTTTTT.

This clonotype appeared many times. The V gene is TRBV20-1, the J gene TRBJ2-1; 9 bases match TRBD2. V gave up 7 bases and J gave up 3 bases; unmatched junction bases: 10. The CDR3 runs 15 residues. Germline values: CDR1 DFQATT, CDR2 SNEGSKA (reference sequence). CDR3 sequence reads: CSGRSGGPIYNEQFF. Written as DNA, the CDR3 is TGCAGTGGTAGGAGCGGGGGGCCCATCTACAATGAGCAGTTCTTC.

The J gene is TRBJ2-7, the V gene TRBV6-5; 7 bases match TRBD2. CDR1 is MNHEY, CDR2 SVGAGI, per germline. This CDR3 spans 15 amino acids. V lost 0 bases and J lost 4; bases outside the gene matches: 6. The CDR3 bases are TGTGCCAGCAGTTACTCTATCGGGGGGAAGTACGAGCAGTACTTC. Residues: CASSYSIGGKYEQYF.

This clonotype was counted at least ten times. The V and J genes are TRBV5-1 and TRBJ2-3, with D maybe TRBD2 (6 bases). Germline V gives CDR1 SGHRS, CDR2 YFSETQ. The CDR3 is 15 amino acids. V gave up 0 bases and J gave up 0 bases, with 8 bases separating them. CDR3 nucleotides: TGCGCCAGCAGCTTGGGTCTAGCGAGCACAGATACGCAGTATTTT. This codes for CASSLGLASTDTQYF.